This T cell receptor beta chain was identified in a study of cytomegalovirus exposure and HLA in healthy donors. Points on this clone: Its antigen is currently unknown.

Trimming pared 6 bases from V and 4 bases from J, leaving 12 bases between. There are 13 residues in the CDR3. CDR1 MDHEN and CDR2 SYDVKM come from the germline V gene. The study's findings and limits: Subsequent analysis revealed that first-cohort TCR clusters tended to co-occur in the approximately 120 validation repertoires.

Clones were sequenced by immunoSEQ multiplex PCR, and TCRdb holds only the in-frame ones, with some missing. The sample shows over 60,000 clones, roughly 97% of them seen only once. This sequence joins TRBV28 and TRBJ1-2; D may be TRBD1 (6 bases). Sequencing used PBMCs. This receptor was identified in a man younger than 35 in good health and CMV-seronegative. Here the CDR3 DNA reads TGTGCCAGCAGATACAGGGCGGCCTATGGCTACACCTTC. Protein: CASRYRAAYGYTF.